This TCR beta chain was identified in a study of T cells in Graves' hyperthyroidism and ophthalmopathy. The study, taken as a whole, reports: In the analysis, a 13 V-J model separated ophthalmopathy from stable hyperthyroidism. Among thyroid clonotypes expanded above 0.001, most also appeared in blood.

In regard to this clonotype: Antigen unknown.

Patients were excluded because of uncontrolled infection, other autoimmune disease, pregnancy or lactation. Together with thyroid ultrasound, orbital computed tomography, serum thyroxine and TRAb, clinical symptoms were used for diagnoses. CDR3 length: 15 amino acids. Germline-derived CDR1 and CDR2 are SGHDN and FVKESK. V lost 1 base, J lost 0 bases, and 10 bases lay in between. RNA transcripts provided the source from which TCR beta CDR3 regions were amplified. The TCR CDR3 first-round RT-PCR relied on the HTBI primer set. TCRdb re-analysed the multiplex PCR reads in MiXCR, keeping a single row per CDR3 protein. The sample contains some 800,000 distinct CDR3 sequences, around 39% of which appear only once.

The TCR originated in a man aged 18 to 30 with Graves' hyperthyroidism. The V call is TRBV14, the J call TRBJ2-7, with D unclear. The sample taken for sequencing was blood. The CDR3 region is CASSQGAKASYEQYF. CDR3 DNA sequence: TGTGCCAGCAGCCAAGGGGCGAAGGCCTCCTACGAGCAGTACTTC. Complete variable domain (other parts from reference TRBV14 and TRBJ2-7): EAGVTQFPSHSVIEKGQTVTLRCDPISGHDNLYWYRRVMGKEIKFLLHFVKESKQDESGMPNNRFLAERTGGTYSTLKVQPAELEDSGVYFCASSQGAKASYEQYFGPGTRLTVT.